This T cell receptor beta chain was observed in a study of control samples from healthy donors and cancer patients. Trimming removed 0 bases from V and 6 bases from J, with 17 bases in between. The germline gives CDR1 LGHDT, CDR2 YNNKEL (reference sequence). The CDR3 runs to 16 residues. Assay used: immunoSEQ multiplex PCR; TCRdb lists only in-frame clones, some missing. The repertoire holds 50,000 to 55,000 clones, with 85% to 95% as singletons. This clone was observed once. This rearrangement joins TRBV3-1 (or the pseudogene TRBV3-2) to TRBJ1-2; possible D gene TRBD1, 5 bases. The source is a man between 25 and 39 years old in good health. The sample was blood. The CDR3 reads CASSQDLGGARHGYTF. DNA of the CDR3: TGTGCCAGCAGCCAAGATCTAGGCGGGGCCCGGCATGGCTACACCTTC.